The 25 T cell receptor beta chains below were found in one sample sequenced in a study of T cell responses to AZD1222 COVID-19 vaccine. Here immunoSEQ multiplex PCR was the method, and the copy in TCRdb shows in-frame clones only, minus some. This repertoire shows approximately 150,000 clones, 85% to 95% found once; its top ten account for more than 0.7%. The sample was peripheral blood, taken on day 0 of MenACWY control vaccination. Source of these receptors: an adult in good health.

The chain uses TRBV5-6 and TRBJ1-2; tentative D call: TRBD1 (6 bases). Germline V gene sequence: CDR1 SGHDT, CDR2 YYEEEE. V dropped 0 bases and J dropped 5 bases, with 14 bases sitting between them. The CDR3 sequence is 15 residues long. In DNA form, the CDR3 reads TGTGCCAGCAGCTTGGGACAGGCCCGTGGGTATGGCTACACCTTC. Translated, it gives CASSLGQARGYGYTF.

The rearrangement links TRBV2 to TRBJ2-3; D is unresolved. CDR3 length: 15 amino acids. Germline V gene sequence: CDR1 SNHLY, CDR2 FYNNEI. Trimming pared 4 bases from V and 0 bases from J, leaving 11 bases between. The CDR3 region is CASSAEITSTDTQYF. The CDR3 DNA reads as TGTGCCAGCAGTGCAGAAATAACTAGCACAGATACGCAGTATTTT.

V and J are TRBV2 and TRBJ2-2, with D maybe TRBD2 (6 bases). V lost 3 bases and J 4 bases, leaving 15 bases between the germline ends. Germline values: CDR1 SNHLY, CDR2 FYNNEI. The CDR3 runs to 16 residues. The CDR3: CASSDSGGRGTGELFF. CDR3 in DNA: TGTGCCAGCAGTGATTCCGGGGGTCGTGGCACCGGGGAGCTGTTTTTT.

The chain joins TRBV5-5 to TRBJ1-3; D uncertain. CDR3 size: 15 residues. Per the germline V gene, CDR1 is SGHKS and CDR2 is YYEKEE (reference sequence). Deletions cut 4 bases from V and 1 base from J, with 12 bases between. CDR3 nucleotides: TGTGCCAGCAGCAAAAGACACCGATCTGGAAACACCATATATTTT. As protein: CASSKRHRSGNTIYF.

The rearrangement uses TRBV28 and TRBJ1-4; maybe TRBD1 (6 bases). Trimming left V 1 base short and J 6 bases short, with 9 bases between. The germline V gene has CDR1 MDHEN and CDR2 SYDVKM. This CDR3 region has 14 residues. CDR3: CASSLFSGDEKLFF. CDR3 nucleotides: TGTGCCAGCAGTTTATTTTCAGGGGATGAAAAACTGTTTTTT.

The chain couples TRBV7-5 to TRBJ2-5; TRBD1 is the table's D call, not checked against the DNA. TRBV7-5 corresponds to a pseudogene. The length of the CDR3 is 14 residues. This chain's CDR3 is CVRSQGQERETQYF. CDR3 DNA: TGTGTCAGAAGCCAGGGACAGGAAAGAGAGACCCAGTACTTC.

The chain is built from TRBV9 and TRBJ1-2, with 8 positions matching TRBD1. CDR1 and CDR2 (germline): SGDLS, YYNGEE. CDR3 length: 15 residues. Germline trimming cut 0 bases from V and 3 bases from J; bases unmatched to any gene: 4. The CDR3 loop is CASSVGGQGDYGYTF. For the CDR3, the DNA is TGTGCCAGCAGCGTAGGTGGACAGGGAGACTATGGCTACACCTTC.

V and J are TRBV4-1 and TRBJ2-3; TRBD2 might be the D (6 bases). Germline lookup yields CDR1 MGHRA and CDR2 YSYEKL. The CDR3 is made up of 17 amino acids. Trimming took 3 bases from V and 9 from J, leaving 25 bases between them. CDR3 protein: CASSHLGGSSATLTQYF. The CDR3 DNA reads as TGCGCCAGCAGCCACCTCGGAGGGTCTAGCGCCACCTTAACGCAGTATTTT.

The CDR3 spells CASSPGLAGARGTGELFF. In DNA form, the CDR3 reads TGTGCCAGCAGCCCCGGACTAGCGGGGGCTCGAGGCACCGGGGAGCTGTTTTTT. The chain has TRBV7-8 and TRBJ2-2; 13 nucleotides align to TRBD2. CDR1 is SGHVS, CDR2 FQNEAQ, per germline. With V trimmed by 5 bases and J by 4 bases, 10 bases remained unmatched. The CDR3 is 18 residues long.

The chain uses TRBV3-1 (or the pseudogene TRBV3-2) and TRBJ1-3; no clear D gene. Germline-derived CDR1 and CDR2 are LGHDT and YNNKEL (reference sequence). The CDR3 covers 16 residues. V was pared by 1 base and J by 0 bases, with 10 bases between. For the CDR3, the DNA is TGTGCCAGCAGCCAAGGTACGGCTCTCTCTGGAAACACCATATATTTT. This encodes CASSQGTALSGNTIYF.

The chain uses TRBV9 and TRBJ1-4; 7 nucleotides match TRBD1. Trimming took 3 bases from V and 3 from J; bases not matched to a gene: 5. Per germline, CDR1 SGDLS and CDR2 YYNGEE. This CDR3 region has 15 residues. The CDR3 DNA reads as TGTGCCAGCAGCGGTCACAGGGGAGCTAATGAAAAACTGTTTTTT. Translation gives CASSGHRGANEKLFF. The full variable domain, rest sourced from reference TRBV9 and TRBJ1-4, is DSGVTQTPKHLITATGQRVTLRCSPRSGDLSVYWYQQSLDQGLQFLIQYYNGEERAKGNILERFSAQQFPDLHSELNLSSLELGDSALYFCASSGHRGANEKLFFGSGTQLSVL.

The chain recombines TRBV5-1 with TRBJ1-4, with D uncertain. Trimming left V 5 bases short and J 4 bases short, with 6 bases between. The CDR3 is 12 residues long. Germline values: CDR1 SGHRS, CDR2 YFSETQ. CDR3 coding DNA: TGCGCCAGCAGGGAGAGTAATGAAAAACTGTTTTTT. Amino acid sequence: CASRESNEKLFF.

The chain joins TRBV5-1 to TRBJ2-6; the D is unclear. Looked up from germline, CDR1 is SGHRS and CDR2 is YFSETQ. The CDR3 consists of 14 residues. The V and J ends lost 4 bases and 2 bases respectively, with 7 bases between them. The CDR3 region is CASSPDTGANVLTF. The CDR3 DNA sequence: TGCGCCAGCAGCCCTGACACTGGGGCCAACGTCCTGACTTTC.

The V gene is TRBV2, the J gene TRBJ1-1, with TRBD1 matching over 8 bases. Per the germline V gene, CDR1 is SNHLY and CDR2 is FYNNEI. The CDR3 loop spans 17 amino acids. V trimming: 3 bases; J trimming: 3 bases; junction bases outside the gene matches: 12. In DNA, the CDR3 is TGTGCCAGCAGTGACCTTTTAGGCATGACAGGGGACACTGAAGCTTTCTTT. Amino acid sequence: CASSDLLGMTGDTEAFF. The full variable domain, rest sourced from reference TRBV2 and TRBJ1-1, is EPEVTQTPSHQVTQMGQEVILRCVPISNHLYFYWYRQILGQKVEFLVSFYNNEISEKSEIFDDQFSVERPDGSNFTLKIRSTKLEDSAMYFCASSDLLGMTGDTEAFFGQGTRLTVV.

This chain uses TRBV4-2 with TRBJ1-2; tentative D call: TRBD1 (6 bases). CDR1 is LGHNA, CDR2 YNFKEQ, per germline. The CDR3 spans 13 residues. Trimming pared 2 bases from V and 4 bases from J, leaving 8 bases between. The CDR3: CASSQLQGYGYTF. DNA for the CDR3: TGTGCCAGCAGCCAACTACAGGGCTATGGCTACACCTTC.

V is TRBV9 and J is TRBJ2-2, with TRBD2 matching 9 bases. The J segment lost 0 bases and the V segment lost 0 bases, leaving 6 bases of the junction unmatched. Per the germline V gene, CDR1 is SGDLS and CDR2 is YYNGEE. CDR3 size: 18 residues. For the CDR3, the DNA is TGTGCCAGCAGCGTAGTCCCAGCGGGAGGCTCGAACACCGGGGAGCTGTTTTTT. Amino acid sequence: CASSVVPAGGSNTGELFF.

The chain recombines TRBV19 with TRBJ1-1; D perhaps matches TRBD1 (5 bases). V lost 4 bases to trimming and J lost 3 bases, with 9 bases between them. The CDR3 extends over 13 amino acids. Germline V gene lookup returns CDR1 LNHDA and CDR2 SQIVND (reference sequence). The CDR3 bases are TGTGCCAGTAGTAGGAGGGGTTACACTGAAGCTTTCTTT. Residues: CASSRRGYTEAFF.

This chain connects TRBV9 to TRBJ1-1; D is possibly TRBD1 (5 bases). The ends were cut back, 2 bases at V and 1 base at J, with 9 bases in the middle. This CDR3 is 14 amino acids long. The germline gives CDR1 SGDLS, CDR2 YYNGEE. The CDR3 sequence: CASSVGGANTEAFF. The CDR3, as DNA: TGTGCCAGCAGCGTGGGGGGAGCGAACACTGAAGCTTTCTTT.

The chain has TRBV20-1 and TRBJ2-1; D not resolved. V lost 3 bases, J lost 4 bases, and 4 bases lay in between. This CDR3 is 11 amino acids long. Germline values: CDR1 DFQATT, CDR2 SNEGSKA (reference sequence). CDR3 sequence reads: CSASRYNEQFF. The DNA for the CDR3 is TGCAGTGCTAGCCGGTACAATGAGCAGTTCTTC.

The table lists this clone with a count of one. This chain uses TRBV7-8 with TRBJ1-6; weak D call: TRBD1 (6 bases). V gave up 4 bases and J gave up 6 bases, with 10 bases separating them. This CDR3 is built from 14 residues. CDR1 and CDR2 from the germline V gene are SGHVS and FQNEAQ. The CDR3 coding sequence is TGTGCCAGCAGCTCACAGGGTTTTAATTCACCCCTCCACTTT. Amino acid sequence: CASSSQGFNSPLHF.

V gene TRBV3-1 (or the pseudogene TRBV3-2) combines with J gene TRBJ2-5, with 7 bases that match TRBD2. This CDR3 contains 15 residues. The V gene's germline CDR1 is LGHDT and CDR2 YNNKEL (reference sequence). Trimming cost V 1 base and J 5 bases; bases outside gene matches: 7. CDR3 nucleotides: TGTGCCAGCAGCCAAGCGGTGGGGGGGAGGGAGACCCAGTACTTC. Its protein is CASSQAVGGRETQYF.

The gene calls are TRBV6-2 or TRBV6-3 and TRBJ1-5; D unresolved. Germline V CDR1 and CDR2: MNHEY, SVGEGT. The CDR3 totals 12 residues. With 2 bases removed from V and 6 bases from J, the gap between germline ends came to 5 bases. In DNA form, the CDR3 reads TGTGCCAGCAGTTACAGAATTCAGCCCCAGCATTTT. Protein product: CASSYRIQPQHF.

The gene calls are TRBV19 and TRBJ1-6; a weak D match, TRBD1 (5 bases). The length of the CDR3 is 13 residues. The V gene lost 7 bases and the J gene lost 4 bases, with 8 bases spanning the gap. Germline V gene data show CDR1 as LNHDA and CDR2 as SQIVND (reference sequence). The CDR3 DNA is TGTGCCAGTACGACAGCTTATAATTCACCCCTCCACTTT. The encoded protein is CASTTAYNSPLHF.

The chain joins TRBV18 to TRBJ1-3; D remains ambiguous. The germline gives CDR1 KGHSH, CDR2 LQKENI. This CDR3 region has 17 residues. V lost 0 bases to trimming and J lost 0 bases, with 12 bases between them. CDR3 sequence reads: CASSPPLGPVSGNTIYF. CDR3 DNA: TGTGCCAGCTCACCACCGCTTGGGCCCGTCTCTGGAAACACCATATATTTT. The variable domain in full, with the rest retrieved from reference TRBV18 and TRBJ1-3, is NAGVMQNPRHLVRRRGQEARLRCSPMKGHSHVYWYRQLPEEGLKFMVYLQKENIIDESGMPKERFSAEFPKEGPSILRIQQVVRGDSAAYFCASSPPLGPVSGNTIYFGEGSWLTVV.

The V call is TRBV9, the J call TRBJ1-1, with TRBD1 identical over 7 bases. Germline V gives CDR1 SGDLS, CDR2 YYNGEE. CDR3 length: 17 amino acids. V trimming: 0 bases; J trimming: 2 bases; junction bases outside the gene matches: 10. The CDR3 sequence is CASSVDPQGGANTEAFF. As DNA, the CDR3 is TGTGCCAGCAGCGTAGATCCCCAGGGGGGTGCCAACACTGAAGCTTTCTTT.